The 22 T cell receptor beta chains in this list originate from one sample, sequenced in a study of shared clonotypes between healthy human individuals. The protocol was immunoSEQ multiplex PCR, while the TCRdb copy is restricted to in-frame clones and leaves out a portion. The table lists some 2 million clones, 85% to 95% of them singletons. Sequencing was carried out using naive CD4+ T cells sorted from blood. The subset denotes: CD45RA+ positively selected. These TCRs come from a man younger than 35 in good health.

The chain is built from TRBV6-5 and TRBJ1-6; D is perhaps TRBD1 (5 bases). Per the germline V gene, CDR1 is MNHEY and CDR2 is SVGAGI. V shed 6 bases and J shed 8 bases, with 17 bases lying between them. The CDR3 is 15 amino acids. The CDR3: CASRWFRDGDSPLHF. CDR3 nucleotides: TGTGCCAGCAGATGGTTCCGGGACGGTGATTCACCCCTCCACTTT.

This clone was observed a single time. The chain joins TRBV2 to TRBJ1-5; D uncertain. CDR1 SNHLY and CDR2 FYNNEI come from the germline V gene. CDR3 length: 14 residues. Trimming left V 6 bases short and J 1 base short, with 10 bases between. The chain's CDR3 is CASSAAGSNQPQHF. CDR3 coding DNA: TGTGCCAGCAGCGCCGCGGGGAGCAATCAGCCCCAGCATTTT.

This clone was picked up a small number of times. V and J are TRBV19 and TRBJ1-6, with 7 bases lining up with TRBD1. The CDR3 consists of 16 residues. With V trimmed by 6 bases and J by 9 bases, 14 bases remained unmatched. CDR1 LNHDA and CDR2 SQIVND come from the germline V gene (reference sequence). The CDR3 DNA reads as TGTGCCAGTAGCCCATCAAGAGACAGGGTGGGTTCACCCCTCCACTTT. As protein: CASSPSRDRVGSPLHF.

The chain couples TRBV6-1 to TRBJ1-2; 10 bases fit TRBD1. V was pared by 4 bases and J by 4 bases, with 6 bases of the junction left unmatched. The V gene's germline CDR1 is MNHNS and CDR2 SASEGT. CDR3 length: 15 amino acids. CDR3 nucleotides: TGTGCCAGCAGTGCCCGACAGGGGGCTGGCTATGGCTACACCTTC. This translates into CASSARQGAGYGYTF.

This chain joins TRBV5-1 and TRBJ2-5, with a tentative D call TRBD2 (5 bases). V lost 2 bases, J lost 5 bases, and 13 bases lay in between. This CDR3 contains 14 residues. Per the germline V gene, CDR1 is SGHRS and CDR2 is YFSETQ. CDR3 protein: CASSFGVLSETQYF. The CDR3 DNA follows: TGCGCCAGCAGCTTCGGGGTTCTTAGTGAGACCCAGTACTTC.

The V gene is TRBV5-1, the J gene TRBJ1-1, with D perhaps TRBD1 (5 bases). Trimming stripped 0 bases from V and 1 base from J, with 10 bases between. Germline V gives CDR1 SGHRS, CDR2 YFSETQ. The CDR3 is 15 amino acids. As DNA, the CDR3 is TGCGCCAGCAGCTTGGGCTTCGGGACGAACACTGAAGCTTTCTTT. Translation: CASSLGFGTNTEAFF.

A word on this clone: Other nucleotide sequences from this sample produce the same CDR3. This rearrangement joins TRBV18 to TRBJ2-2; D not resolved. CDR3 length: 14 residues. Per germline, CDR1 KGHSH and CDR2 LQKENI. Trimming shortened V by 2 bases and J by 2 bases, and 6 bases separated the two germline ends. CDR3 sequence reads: CASSPNSNTGELFF. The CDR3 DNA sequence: TGTGCCAGCTCACCAAACAGCAACACCGGGGAGCTGTTTTTT.

The CDR3 nucleotides read TGCGCCAGCAGCCAAGATAGGTGGACGGGGAACTATGGCTACACCTTC. Protein product: CASSQDRWTGNYGYTF. This sequence joins TRBV4-1 and TRBJ1-2; D uncertain. V was shortened by 0 bases and J by 2 bases, with 13 bases between the two germline ends. CDR3 size: 16 residues. CDR1 is MGHRA and CDR2 is YSYEKL in the germline V gene.

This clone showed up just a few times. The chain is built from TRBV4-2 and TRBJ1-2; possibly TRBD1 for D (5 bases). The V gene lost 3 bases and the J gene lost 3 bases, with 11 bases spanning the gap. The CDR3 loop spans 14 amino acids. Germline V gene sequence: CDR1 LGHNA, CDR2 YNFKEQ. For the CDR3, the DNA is TGTGCCAGCAGCCACGACCGGGACCACTATGGCTACACCTTC. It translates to CASSHDRDHYGYTF.

DNA for the CDR3: TGTGCCAGCAGTTTAAGGGAGGCCTATGGCTACACCTTC. Translating gives CASSLREAYGYTF. The rearrangement uses TRBV28 and TRBJ1-2; D remains unclear. This CDR3 has 13 residues. The germline gives CDR1 MDHEN, CDR2 SYDVKM. Trimming stripped 2 bases from V and 4 bases from J, with 8 bases between.

The CDR3 here is CAIRSNEGGTDTQYF. For the CDR3, the DNA is TGTGCCATCAGATCGAATGAGGGAGGAACAGATACGCAGTATTTT. This rearrangement joins TRBV10-3 to TRBJ2-3; tentatively, D is TRBD2 (6 bases). This CDR3 is built from 15 residues. Germline CDR1 ENHRY, CDR2 SYGVKD. The ends were cut back, 6 bases at V and 3 bases at J, with 16 bases in the middle.

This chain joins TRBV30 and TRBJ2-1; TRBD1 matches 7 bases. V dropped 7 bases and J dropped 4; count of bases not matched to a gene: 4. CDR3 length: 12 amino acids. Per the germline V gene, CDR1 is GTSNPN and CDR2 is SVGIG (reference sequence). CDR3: CASDRVYNEQFF. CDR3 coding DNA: TGTGCCTCCGACAGGGTGTACAATGAGCAGTTCTTC.

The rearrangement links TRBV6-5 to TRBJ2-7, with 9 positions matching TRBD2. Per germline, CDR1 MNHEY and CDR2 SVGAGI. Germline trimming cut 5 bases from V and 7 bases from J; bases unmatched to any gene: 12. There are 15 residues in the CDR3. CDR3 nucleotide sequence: TGTGCCAGCAGTCCCTTTGGTAGCGGGGGAAGTGAGCAGTACTTC. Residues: CASSPFGSGGSEQYF.

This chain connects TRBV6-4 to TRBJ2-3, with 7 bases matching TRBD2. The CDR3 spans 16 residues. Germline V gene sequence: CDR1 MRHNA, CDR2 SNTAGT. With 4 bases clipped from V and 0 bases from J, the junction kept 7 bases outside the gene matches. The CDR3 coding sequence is TGTGCCAGCAGTGTCCGGCAGCGGGGCAGCACAGATACGCAGTATTTT. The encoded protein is CASSVRQRGSTDTQYF.

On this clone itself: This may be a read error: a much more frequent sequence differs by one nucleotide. The CDR3 DNA reads TGTGCCAGCAGCTTACCCAGGGTTGGGGAAAAACTGCTTTTT. Amino acids: CASSLPRVGEKLLF. This chain joins TRBV11-2 and TRBJ1-4; D may be TRBD1 (5 bases). The CDR3 totals 14 residues. Germline V lookup: CDR1 SGHAT, CDR2 FQNNGV.

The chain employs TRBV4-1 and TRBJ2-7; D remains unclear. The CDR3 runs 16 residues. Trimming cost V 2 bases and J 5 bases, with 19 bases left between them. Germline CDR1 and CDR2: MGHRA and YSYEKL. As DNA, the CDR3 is TGCGCCAGCAGCCAACAACCGGGCCCCAGCCGGGACGAGCAGTACTTC. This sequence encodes CASSQQPGPSRDEQYF.

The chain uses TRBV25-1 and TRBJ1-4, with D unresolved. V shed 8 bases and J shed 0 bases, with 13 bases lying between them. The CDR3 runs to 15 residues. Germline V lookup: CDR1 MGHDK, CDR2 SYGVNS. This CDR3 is CASAVAAPTNEKLFF. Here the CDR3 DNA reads TGTGCCAGCGCCGTCGCGGCACCAACTAATGAAAAACTGTTTTTT.

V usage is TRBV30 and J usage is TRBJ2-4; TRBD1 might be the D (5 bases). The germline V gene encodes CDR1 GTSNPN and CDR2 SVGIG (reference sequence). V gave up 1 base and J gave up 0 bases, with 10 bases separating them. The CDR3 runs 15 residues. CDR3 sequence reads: CAWSGSGIAKNIQYF. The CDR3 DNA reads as TGTGCCTGGAGTGGGTCAGGGATAGCCAAAAACATTCAGTACTTC.

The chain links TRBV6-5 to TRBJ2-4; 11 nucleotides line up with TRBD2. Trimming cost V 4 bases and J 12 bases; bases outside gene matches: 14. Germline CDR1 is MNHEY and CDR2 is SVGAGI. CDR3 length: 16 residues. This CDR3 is CASSSGTSGGLRAQYF. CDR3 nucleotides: TGTGCCAGCAGTTCCGGGACTAGCGGCGGCCTGAGGGCTCAGTACTTC.

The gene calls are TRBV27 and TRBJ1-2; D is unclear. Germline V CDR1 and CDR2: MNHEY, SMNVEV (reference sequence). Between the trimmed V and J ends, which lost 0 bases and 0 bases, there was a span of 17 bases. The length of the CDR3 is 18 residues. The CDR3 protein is CASSLSASFTKANYGYTF. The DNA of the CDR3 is TGTGCCAGCAGTTTATCCGCTTCCTTCACCAAAGCTAACTATGGCTACACCTTC.

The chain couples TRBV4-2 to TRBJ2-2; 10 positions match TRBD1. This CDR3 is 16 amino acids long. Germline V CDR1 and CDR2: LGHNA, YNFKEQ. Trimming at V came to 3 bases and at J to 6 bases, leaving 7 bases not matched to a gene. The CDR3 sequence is CASSHPGTGEAGELFF. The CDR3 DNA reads TGTGCCAGCAGCCACCCCGGGACAGGGGAGGCCGGGGAGCTGTTTTTT.

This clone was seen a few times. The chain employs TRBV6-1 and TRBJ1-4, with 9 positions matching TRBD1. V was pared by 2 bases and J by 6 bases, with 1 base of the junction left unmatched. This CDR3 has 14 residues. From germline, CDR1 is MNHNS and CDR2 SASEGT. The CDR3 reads CASSERTGDEKLFF. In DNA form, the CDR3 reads TGTGCCAGCAGTGAAAGGACAGGGGATGAAAAACTGTTTTTT.